The 8 T cell receptor beta chains below all came from one sample that was sequenced in a study of identical twins. TCRdb passed the 5' RACE reads through MiXCR, listing each CDR3 protein once. The table lists hundreds of thousands of distinct CDR3 sequences, approximately 6% of them singletons. Sequencing was carried out using naive T cells sorted from blood. These receptors were collected from a man aged 18-30 years in good health.

At least ten counts were recorded for this clonotype. The gene calls are TRBV5-1 and TRBJ1-1, with D possibly TRBD1 on 6 matching bases. With 1 base removed from V and 4 bases from J, the gap between germline ends came to 14 bases. The CDR3 runs 15 residues. Germline V CDR1 and CDR2: SGHRS, YFSETQ. The CDR3: CASSLPDRDITEAFF. The DNA for the CDR3 is TGCGCCAGCAGCTTGCCCGACCGGGACATCACTGAAGCTTTCTTT.

This clonotype was detected ten times or more. The CDR3 loop is CASSRTRGIGGEKLFF. For the CDR3, the DNA is TGTGCCAGCAGTCGAACGAGGGGAATCGGAGGGGAAAAACTGTTTTTT. V gene TRBV27 combines with J gene TRBJ1-4; maybe TRBD1 (5 bases). Germline V gives CDR1 MNHEY, CDR2 SMNVEV (reference sequence). V shed 5 bases and J shed 8 bases, with 21 bases lying between them. The CDR3 covers 16 residues.

J is TRBJ1-2 and V is TRBV7-9; 10 bases fit TRBD1. The CDR3 extends over 16 amino acids. Germline CDR1 and CDR2: SEHNR and FQNEAQ (reference sequence). V gave up 8 bases and J gave up 1 base; unmatched junction bases: 10. The CDR3 DNA is TGTGCCAGCTCTCACGGGGGGACAGGGGATAACTATGGCTACACCTTC. Translating it yields CASSHGGTGDNYGYTF.

The sample holds many counts of this clonotype. The J gene is TRBJ2-2, the V gene TRBV7-2; possibly TRBD1 or TRBD2 for D (5 bases each). Germline V gene lookup returns CDR1 SGHTA and CDR2 FQGNSA. V was cut by 4 bases and J by 6 bases, with 12 bases left in between. The CDR3 covers 14 residues. The CDR3 spells CASSSGTVSGELFF. The CDR3 region has the DNA TGTGCCAGCAGCTCCGGGACGGTGTCCGGGGAGCTGTTTTTT.

This clonotype was seen a few times. The chain uses TRBV19 and TRBJ1-1; weak D call: TRBD1 (5 bases). Germline V gene lookup returns CDR1 LNHDA and CDR2 SQIVND (reference sequence). This CDR3 contains 16 residues. Trimming took 7 bases from V and 1 from J, leaving 19 bases between them. As DNA, the CDR3 is TGTGCCAGTAATTATGAAGGCAGGGTAACGAACACTGAAGCTTTCTTT. Translation: CASNYEGRVTNTEAFF.

The table lists this clonotype with many counts. The chain recombines TRBV5-1 with TRBJ2-2; no reliable D call. The V end was cut by 4 bases, the J end by 3 bases, with 10 bases between. The CDR3 sequence is 14 residues long. In germline, CDR1 is SGHRS, CDR2 YFSETQ. The CDR3 region has the DNA TGCGCCAGCAGCGTTGGAAGTTACACCGGGGAGCTGTTTTTT. Amino acid sequence: CASSVGSYTGELFF.

This clonotype occurred many times. Here the CDR3 reads CASSPMAPPDTQYF. The CDR3 bases are TGTGCCAGCTCACCAATGGCTCCCCCAGATACGCAGTATTTT. The chain employs TRBV18 and TRBJ2-3; D is undetermined. The V and J ends lost 2 bases and 4 bases respectively, with 10 bases between them. The CDR3 is 14 residues long. Germline lookup yields CDR1 KGHSH and CDR2 LQKENI.

The table lists this clonotype with many counts. The J gene is TRBJ2-3, the V gene TRBV20-1, with 7 bases lining up with TRBD2. The germline gives CDR1 DFQATT, CDR2 SNEGSKA (reference sequence). V gave up 2 bases and J gave up 4 bases; unmatched junction bases: 6. The CDR3 runs to 14 residues. CDR3 residues: CSARPREYPDTQYF. The CDR3 DNA reads as TGCAGTGCTAGACCGCGGGAGTATCCAGATACGCAGTATTTT.